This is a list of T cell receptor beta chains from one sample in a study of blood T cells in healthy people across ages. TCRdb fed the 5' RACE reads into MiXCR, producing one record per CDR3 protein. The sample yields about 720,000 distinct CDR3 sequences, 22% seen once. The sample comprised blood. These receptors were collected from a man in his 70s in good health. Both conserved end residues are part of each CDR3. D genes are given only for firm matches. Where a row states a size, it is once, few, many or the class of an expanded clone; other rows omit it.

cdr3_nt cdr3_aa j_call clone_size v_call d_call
TGTGCCACCAGTGATTTCCCTCACTTCGATACGCAGTATTTT CATSDFPHFDTQYF TRBJ2-3 few TRBV24-1 .
TGCAGCGTTGACTTCGGGGAAACTGAAGCTTTCTTT CSVDFGETEAFF TRBJ1-1 few TRBV29-1 .
TGTGCCAGCAGTACTAGCGGGGGAGATACGCAGTATTTT CASSTSGGDTQYF TRBJ2-3 few TRBV6-4 TRBD2
TGTGCCAGCAACATTGGAGGAGTTGCCTCTGGGGCCAACGTCCTGACTTTC CASNIGGVASGANVLTF TRBJ2-6 . TRBV11-1 .
TGCAGTGCTAGAGATAGAGGGAGCGGGGCCCTCAATGAGCAGTTCTTC CSARDRGSGALNEQFF TRBJ2-1 few TRBV20-1 TRBD2
TGCGCCAGCAGCACCGGCGGGGATCGCAACGAGCAGTACTTC CASSTGGDRNEQYF TRBJ2-7 . TRBV5-1 .
TGCAGCGTTGTTATCCTAGCGGGGGTTCTGAATGAGCAGTTCTTC CSVVILAGVLNEQFF TRBJ2-1 few TRBV29-1 TRBD2
TGTGCCACCAGTGATCCTTCGGACAGAACAGATACGCAGTATTTT CATSDPSDRTDTQYF TRBJ2-3 few TRBV24-1 .
TGTGCCACCAGCAACCTAGCGGGCCCCTACGAGCAGTACTTC CATSNLAGPYEQYF TRBJ2-7 . TRBV15 TRBD2
TGCAGTGCTAGAGTCGTGGAATATAACACCGGGGAGCTGTTTTTT CSARVVEYNTGELFF TRBJ2-2 . TRBV20-1 .
TGTGCCAGCAGCTTAGCGGGCCCCTATGAGGTCAACGAGCAGTACTTC CASSLAGPYEVNEQYF TRBJ2-7 . TRBV7-6 .
TGTGCCAGCAGCCAAGAATTATTGGGAGAGCAGTCCTTC CASSQELLGEQSF TRBJ2-1 . TRBV14 .
TGTGCCAGCAGCTTAGCAAGTAGCGGGAGTCGGGCACGCGAGCAGTTCTTC CASSLASSGSRAREQFF TRBJ2-1 few TRBV7-2 TRBD2
TGTGCCAGCAGTTTGGGAGGGGGCAGAGATACGCAGTATTTT CASSLGGGRDTQYF TRBJ2-3 . TRBV12-3/TRBV12-4 .
TGTGCCAGCAGCTCCGAACTAGCGGGGTACAATGAGCAGTTCTTC CASSSELAGYNEQFF TRBJ2-1 . TRBV7-3 TRBD2
TGTGCCAGCAGCATCTGGACCACACGCACTGAGACCCAGTACTTC CASSIWTTRTETQYF TRBJ2-5 . TRBV7-9 .
TGTGCCAGCAGTTTTCACAGTTATAATTCACCCCTCCACTTT CASSFHSYNSPLHF TRBJ1-6 . TRBV12-3/TRBV12-4 .
TGTGCCAGCAGTTACGGGCACCAAGAGACCCAGTACTTC CASSYGHQETQYF TRBJ2-5 many TRBV6-6 .
TGTGCCAGCACAAGAAACTCCTACGAGCAGTACTTC CASTRNSYEQYF TRBJ2-7 few TRBV7-9 .
TGCGCCAGCAGCTTGCGGTCAGGGAGGTCGGCAACTAATGAAAAACTGTTTTTT CASSLRSGRSATNEKLFF TRBJ1-4 . TRBV5-1 .
TGCAGCTGGGCGACAGGGGGATTCAATGAGCAGTTCTTC CSWATGGFNEQFF TRBJ2-1 few TRBV29-1 TRBD1
TGCGCCAGCAGCTTGGATCCGGCCTCCTACGAGCAGTACTTC CASSLDPASYEQYF TRBJ2-7 many TRBV5-1 .
TGTGCCAGCAGCGAGAAACTTCCCGGACAGGCTTCTTCGGGCTACACCTTC CASSEKLPGQASSGYTF TRBJ1-2 . TRBV12-3/TRBV12-4 TRBD1
TGTGCCAGCAGACCAAGTAGCTCTGGGGCCAACGTCCTGACTTTC CASRPSSSGANVLTF TRBJ2-6 few TRBV12-3/TRBV12-4 .
TGTGCCAGCAGCCCCCAAACAGGGGGGTCTGAAGCTTTCTTT CASSPQTGGSEAFF TRBJ1-1 few TRBV7-9 TRBD1
TGTGCCAGCAGTGAAGACAGTTTTGATTATCAGCCCCAGCATTTT CASSEDSFDYQPQHF TRBJ1-5 few TRBV6-1 .
TGTGCCAGCAGTACTAGCGGGAGTTCCAAAAACATTCAGTACTTC CASSTSGSSKNIQYF TRBJ2-4 few TRBV12-3/TRBV12-4 TRBD2
TGTGCCAGCAGCACGGGGACTGGTAATATATCGAACACCGGGGAGCTGTTTTTT CASSTGTGNISNTGELFF TRBJ2-2 . TRBV9 .
TGTGCCAGCAGCTTAAATGGGGGGAATAACTATGGCTACACCTTC CASSLNGGNNYGYTF TRBJ1-2 . TRBV7-2 .
TGCAGTGCTAGAGACCAACGGACAGGGCCCTACAATGAGCAGTTCTTC CSARDQRTGPYNEQFF TRBJ2-1 few TRBV20-1 TRBD1
TGTGCCAGCAGCCACGGGGGTTCCCAGTACTTC CASSHGGSQYF TRBJ2-5 . TRBV6-5 .
TGTGCCAGCAGGTCCGGGACAGCATCTTCTGGCACTGAAGCTTTCTTT CASRSGTASSGTEAFF TRBJ1-1 few TRBV4-2 TRBD1
TGCAGTGCTGAACTATCGGAAATCTACAATGAGCGGCAGTTCTTC CSAELSEIYNERQFF TRBJ2-1 . TRBV20-1 .
TGTGCCAGTAGTATAGCCCGAGCCAATGAGCAGTTCTTC CASSIARANEQFF TRBJ2-1 . TRBV19 .
TGTGCCAGCAGACGGACAGGGGGGGACACCGGGGAGCTGTTTTTT CASRRTGGDTGELFF TRBJ2-2 . TRBV12-3/TRBV12-4 TRBD1
TGTGCCGGCAGCCGACGGACTAGCGGCTACACAGATACGCAGTATTTT CAGSRRTSGYTDTQYF TRBJ2-3 . TRBV7-2 TRBD2
TGTGCCTCGAGTGGTGGACTGGGGGACAATGAGCAGTTCTTC CASSGGLGDNEQFF TRBJ2-1 . TRBV30 .
TGCGCCAGCAGCTATAGCGGGGATAGCACAGATACGCAGTATTTT CASSYSGDSTDTQYF TRBJ2-3 . TRBV5-1 TRBD2
TGCAGCGTTCACGGGGCCTTTGTCGGTGGCTACACCTTC CSVHGAFVGGYTF TRBJ1-2 . TRBV29-1 .
TGTGCCAGCATCGAGGGCGACAGGGTCTACGAGCAGTACTTC CASIEGDRVYEQYF TRBJ2-7 . TRBV28 TRBD1
TGCAGTGCAGATCATGAGCGGGAGTCCCTAGATACGCAGTATTTT CSADHERESLDTQYF TRBJ2-3 . TRBV20-1 TRBD2
TGCAGTGCTAGAAGGGCAGGGGCGAACAATCAGCCCCAGCATTTT CSARRAGANNQPQHF TRBJ1-5 . TRBV20-1 .
TGTGCCAGCAGCCGAGACCTGGGACGGATGAACACTGAAGCTTTCTTT CASSRDLGRMNTEAFF TRBJ1-1 . TRBV4-2 .
TGTGCCAGCAAGGATAGGGACGCTAGCACAGATACGCAGTATTTT CASKDRDASTDTQYF TRBJ2-3 few TRBV28 .
TGTGCCAGCAGCAAGACACAGGATCCCCTTTACGAGCAGTACTTC CASSKTQDPLYEQYF TRBJ2-7 . TRBV7-2 .
TGTGCCAGCAGTTTCTCGCGGGGGGGATACAATGAGCAGTTCTTC CASSFSRGGYNEQFF TRBJ2-1 . TRBV27 TRBD2
TGTGCCAGCAGTTTGGGCGGGTACCTCCAAGAGACCCAGTACTTC CASSLGGYLQETQYF TRBJ2-5 . TRBV12-3/TRBV12-4 .
TGCGCCAGCAGCCAAGGGGCTAGCGGGGGATCCTACAATGAGCAGTTCTTC CASSQGASGGSYNEQFF TRBJ2-1 . TRBV4-1 TRBD2
TGCAGTGCTCTACCTCCAGGGGATACGCAGTATTTT CSALPPGDTQYF TRBJ2-3 . TRBV20-1 .
TGCGCCAGCAGCAACCGGGGGAATGAAAAACTGTTTTTT CASSNRGNEKLFF TRBJ1-4 . TRBV4-3 .
TGCGCCAGCAGCTTGGGGATAGAGGAGACCCAGTACTTC CASSLGIEETQYF TRBJ2-5 few TRBV5-1 .